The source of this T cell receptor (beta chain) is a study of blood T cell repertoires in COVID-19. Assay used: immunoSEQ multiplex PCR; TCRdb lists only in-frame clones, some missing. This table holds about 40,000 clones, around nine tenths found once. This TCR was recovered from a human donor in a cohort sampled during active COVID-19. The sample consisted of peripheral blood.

CDR3 nucleotide sequence: TGTGCCAGCAGTATACAGGGGGCGGGCACCGGGGAGCTGTTTTTT. Amino acids: CASSIQGAGTGELFF. The V gene is TRBV6-6, the J gene TRBJ2-2, with 9 bases lining up with TRBD1. With V trimmed by 5 bases and J by 4 bases, 5 bases remained unmatched. Per the germline V gene, CDR1 is MNHNY and CDR2 is SVGAGI (reference sequence). The CDR3 totals 15 residues.